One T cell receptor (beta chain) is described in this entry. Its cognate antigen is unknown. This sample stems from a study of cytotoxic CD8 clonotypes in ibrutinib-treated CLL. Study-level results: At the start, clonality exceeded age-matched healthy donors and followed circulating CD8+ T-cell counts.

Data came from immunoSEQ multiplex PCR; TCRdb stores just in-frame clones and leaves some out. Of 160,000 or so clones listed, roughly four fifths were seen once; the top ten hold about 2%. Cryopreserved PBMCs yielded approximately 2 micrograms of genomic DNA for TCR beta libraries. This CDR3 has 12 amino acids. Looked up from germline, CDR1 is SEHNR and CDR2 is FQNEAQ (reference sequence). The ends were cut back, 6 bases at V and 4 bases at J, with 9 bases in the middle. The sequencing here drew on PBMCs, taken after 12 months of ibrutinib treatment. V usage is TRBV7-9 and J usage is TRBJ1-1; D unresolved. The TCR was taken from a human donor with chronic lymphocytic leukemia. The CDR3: CASRSRGTEAFF. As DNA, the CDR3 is TGTGCCAGCAGATCCCGGGGCACTGAAGCTTTCTTT.